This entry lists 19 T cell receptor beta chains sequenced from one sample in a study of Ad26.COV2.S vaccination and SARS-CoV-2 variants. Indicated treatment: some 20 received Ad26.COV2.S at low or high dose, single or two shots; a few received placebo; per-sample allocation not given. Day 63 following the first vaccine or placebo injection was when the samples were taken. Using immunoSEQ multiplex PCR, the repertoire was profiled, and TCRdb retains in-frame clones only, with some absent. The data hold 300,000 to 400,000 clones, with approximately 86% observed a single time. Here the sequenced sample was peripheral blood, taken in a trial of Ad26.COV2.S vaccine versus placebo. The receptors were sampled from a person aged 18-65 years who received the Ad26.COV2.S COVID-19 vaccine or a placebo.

The CDR3 nucleotides are TGTGCCAGTAGTTACGACGTAACAGGGACCCGGAGGAATGAGCAGTTCTTC. Its translation is CASSYDVTGTRRNEQFF. This chain uses TRBV19 with TRBJ2-1; possibly TRBD1 for D (6 bases). V gave up 5 bases and J gave up 7 bases, with 24 bases separating them. This CDR3 region has 17 residues. CDR1 and CDR2 from the germline V gene are LNHDA and SQIVND (reference sequence).

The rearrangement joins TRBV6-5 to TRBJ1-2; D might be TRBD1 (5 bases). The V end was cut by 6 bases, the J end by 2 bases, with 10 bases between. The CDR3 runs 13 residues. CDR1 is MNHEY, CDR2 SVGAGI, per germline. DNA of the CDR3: TGTGCCAGCAGGTGGACACAGAACTATGGCTACACCTTC. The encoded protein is CASRWTQNYGYTF.

CDR3 in amino acids: CASSLRGQGSAEAFF. The CDR3 DNA reads as TGCGCCAGCAGTCTTCGGGGACAGGGCTCAGCTGAAGCTTTCTTT. The chain is built from TRBV23-1 and TRBJ1-1, with 9 bases identical to TRBD1. TRBV23-1 is an ORF, and what it does is uncertain. The CDR3 runs 15 residues. Unmatched junction bases numbered 9, after V lost 4 bases and J lost 6 bases.

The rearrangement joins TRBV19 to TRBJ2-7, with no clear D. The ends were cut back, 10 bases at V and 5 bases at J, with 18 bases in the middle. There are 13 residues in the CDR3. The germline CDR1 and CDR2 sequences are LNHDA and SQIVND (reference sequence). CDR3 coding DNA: TGTGCCACTCAAGGCTTTACGGGCAACGAGCAGTACTTC. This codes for CATQGFTGNEQYF.

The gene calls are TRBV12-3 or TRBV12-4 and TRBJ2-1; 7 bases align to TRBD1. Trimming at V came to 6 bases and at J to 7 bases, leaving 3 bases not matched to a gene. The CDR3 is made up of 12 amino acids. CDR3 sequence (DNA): TGTGCCAGCAGACCACAGGGGAATGAGCAGTTCTTC. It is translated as CASRPQGNEQFF.

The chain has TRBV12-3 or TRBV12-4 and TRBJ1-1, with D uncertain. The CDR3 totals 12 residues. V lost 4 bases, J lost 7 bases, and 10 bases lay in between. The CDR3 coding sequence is TGTGCCAGCAGTTCCTTTCGGGGTGAAGCTTTCTTT. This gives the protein CASSSFRGEAFF.

This CDR3 reads CASSYMTSGAPYNEQFF. DNA for the CDR3: TGTGCCAGCAGTTATATGACTAGCGGGGCCCCCTACAATGAGCAGTTCTTC. V usage is TRBV6-2 or TRBV6-3 and J usage is TRBJ2-1, with 11 bases aligning to TRBD2. From germline, CDR1 is MNHEY and CDR2 SVGEGT. CDR3 size: 17 residues. The trim removed 3 bases at V and 2 bases at J, leaving 6 bases unmatched.

DNA for the CDR3: TGTGCCAGCAGCCTGACCCGAGAGACCCAGTACTTC. Translated: CASSLTRETQYF. The rearrangement joins TRBV7-8 to TRBJ2-5; the D is unclear. Per germline, CDR1 SGHVS and CDR2 FQNEAQ. The V gene lost 5 bases and the J gene lost 4 bases, with 8 bases spanning the gap. The CDR3 is 12 residues long. Looking up the rest from reference TRBV7-8 and TRBJ2-5 gives the full variable domain: GAGVSQSPRYKVAKRGQDVALRCDPISGHVSLFWYQQALGQGPEFLTYFQNEAQLDKSGLPSDRFFAERPEGSVSTLKIQRTQQEDSAVYLCASSLTRETQYFGPGTRLLVL.

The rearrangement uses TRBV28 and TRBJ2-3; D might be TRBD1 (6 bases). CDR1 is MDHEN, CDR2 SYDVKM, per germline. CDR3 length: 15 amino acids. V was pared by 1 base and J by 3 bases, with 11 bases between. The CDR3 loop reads CASSLYRASTDTQYF. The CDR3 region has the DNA TGTGCCAGCAGTTTATACAGGGCATCGACAGATACGCAGTATTTT.

The DNA of the CDR3 is TGTGCCAGCAGCTATAGACTAGCGGGGGGCCACACCGGGGAGCTGTTTTTT. The encoded protein is CASSYRLAGGHTGELFF. The V gene is TRBV6-2 or TRBV6-3, the J gene TRBJ2-2; 13 positions match TRBD2. Trimming removed 6 bases from V and 3 bases from J; junction bases left unmatched: 7. The germline CDR1 and CDR2 sequences are MNHEY and SVGEGT. The CDR3 spans 17 residues.

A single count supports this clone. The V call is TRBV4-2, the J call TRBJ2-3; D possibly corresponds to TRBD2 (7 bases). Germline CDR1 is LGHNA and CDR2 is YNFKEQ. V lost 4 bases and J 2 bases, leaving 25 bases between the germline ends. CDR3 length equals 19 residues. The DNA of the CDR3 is TGTGCCAGCAGCCCTCGAAGGGGAGGGGGGGGCCTGGTCACAGATACGCAGTATTTT. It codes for CASSPRRGGGGLVTDTQYF.

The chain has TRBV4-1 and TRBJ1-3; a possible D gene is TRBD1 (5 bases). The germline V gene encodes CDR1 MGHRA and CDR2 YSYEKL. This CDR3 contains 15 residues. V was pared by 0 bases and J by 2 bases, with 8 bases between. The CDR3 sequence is CASSQEGRAGNTIYF. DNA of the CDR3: TGCGCCAGCAGCCAAGAAGGCAGGGCTGGAAACACCATATATTTT.

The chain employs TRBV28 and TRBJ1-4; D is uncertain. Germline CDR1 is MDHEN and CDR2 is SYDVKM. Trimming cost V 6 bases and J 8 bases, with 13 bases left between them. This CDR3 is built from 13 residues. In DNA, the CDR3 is TGTGCCAGCAGGGACGGGTTCGGGGAAAAACTGTTTTTT. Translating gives CASRDGFGEKLFF. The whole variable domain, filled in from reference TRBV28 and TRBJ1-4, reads DVKVTQSSRYLVKRTGEKVFLECVQDMDHENMFWYRQDPGLGLRLIYFSYDVKMKEKGDIPEGYSVSREKKERFSLILESASTNQTSMYLCASRDGFGEKLFFGSGTQLSVL.

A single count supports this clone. CDR3 bases: TGCGCCACCCGGACAACTATCAACACCGGGGAGCTGTTTTTT. Translated, it gives CATRTTINTGELFF. The V gene is TRBV5-1, the J gene TRBJ2-2, with a possible D match to TRBD1 (5 bases). Germline values: CDR1 SGHRS, CDR2 YFSETQ. Trimming took 9 bases from V and 2 from J, leaving 14 bases between them. CDR3 size: 14 residues. Using reference TRBV5-1 and TRBJ2-2 for the parts outside the CDR3, the full variable domain is KAGVTQTPRYLIKTRGQQVTLSCSPISGHRSVSWYQQTPGQGLQFLFEYFSETQRNKGNFPGRFSGRQFSNSRSEMNVSTLELGDSALYLCATRTTINTGELFFGEGSRLTVL.

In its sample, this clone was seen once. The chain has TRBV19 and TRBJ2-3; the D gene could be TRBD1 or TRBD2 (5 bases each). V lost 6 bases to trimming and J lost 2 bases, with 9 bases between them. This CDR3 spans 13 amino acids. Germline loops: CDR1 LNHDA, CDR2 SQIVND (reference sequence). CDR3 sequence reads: CASRGRATDTQYF. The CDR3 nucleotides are TGTGCCAGTAGGGGACGGGCCACAGATACGCAGTATTTT.

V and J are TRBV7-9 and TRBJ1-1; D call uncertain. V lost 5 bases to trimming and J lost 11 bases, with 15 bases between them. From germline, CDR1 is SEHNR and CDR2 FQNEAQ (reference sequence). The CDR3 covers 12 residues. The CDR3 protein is CASSQNQRAAFF. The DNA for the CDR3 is TGTGCCAGCAGCCAAAATCAAAGGGCCGCTTTCTTT.

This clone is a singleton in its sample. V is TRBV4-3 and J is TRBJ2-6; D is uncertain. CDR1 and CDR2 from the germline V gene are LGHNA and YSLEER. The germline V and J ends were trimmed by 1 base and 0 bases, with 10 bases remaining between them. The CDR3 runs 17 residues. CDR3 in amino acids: CASSQVLGPSGANVLTF. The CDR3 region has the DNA TGCGCCAGCAGCCAAGTCCTAGGGCCCTCTGGGGCCAACGTCCTGACTTTC.

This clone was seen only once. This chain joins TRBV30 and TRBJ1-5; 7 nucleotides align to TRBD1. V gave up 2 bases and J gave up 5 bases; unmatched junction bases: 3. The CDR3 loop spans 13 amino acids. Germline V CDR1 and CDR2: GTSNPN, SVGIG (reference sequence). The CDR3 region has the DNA TGTGCCTGGAGTCTCAGGGGGGATCAGCCCCAGCATTTT. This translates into CAWSLRGDQPQHF.

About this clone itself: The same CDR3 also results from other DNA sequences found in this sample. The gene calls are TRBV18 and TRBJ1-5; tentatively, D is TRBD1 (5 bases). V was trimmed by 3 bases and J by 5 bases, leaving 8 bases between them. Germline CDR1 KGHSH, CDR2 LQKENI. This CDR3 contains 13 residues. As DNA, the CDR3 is TGTGCCAGCTCACCGGGGGACCATCAGCCCCAGCATTTT. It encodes CASSPGDHQPQHF. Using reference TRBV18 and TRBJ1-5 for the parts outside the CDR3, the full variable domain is NAGVMQNPRHLVRRRGQEARLRCSPMKGHSHVYWYRQLPEEGLKFMVYLQKENIIDESGMPKERFSAEFPKEGPSILRIQQVVRGDSAAYFCASSPGDHQPQHFGDGTRLSIL.